Listed here is a single TCR beta chain. These data are taken from a study of CD8 T cells in Susac syndrome. A quantity of about 0.5 to 1 ug RNA underwent reverse transcription using random hexamers. Amplification of the TCR beta CDR3 was carried out by immunoSEQ multiplex PCR, which spanned a total of 54 Vbeta and 13 Jbeta segments. TCRdb analysed the immunoSEQ multiplex PCR reads with MiXCR anew, one entry per CDR3 protein. Of 160,000 or so distinct CDR3 sequences listed, 95% to 96% are singletons. The CDR3 length is 13 residues. V lost 7 bases and J 7 bases, leaving 17 bases between the germline ends. Germline-derived CDR1 and CDR2 are DFQATT and SNEGSKA (reference sequence).

This receptor was obtained from a human donor with multiple sclerosis. The V call is TRBV20-1, the J call TRBJ2-1, with D perhaps TRBD1 (6 bases). Material for sequencing was CD8+ T cells from PBMCs. CDR3 amino acids: CSVSQGNWNEQFF. CDR3 DNA: TGCAGTGTAAGCCAGGGGAATTGGAATGAGCAGTTCTTC.